In this sample, the clone carrying this TCR beta chain turned up once. The sample contains more than one DNA sequence encoding this CDR3. This sample was included in a study of control samples from healthy donors and cancer patients. Here immunoSEQ multiplex PCR was the method, and the copy in TCRdb shows in-frame clones only, minus some. The profile shows some 130,000 clones, around 90% of them singletons. The trim removed 3 bases at V and 0 bases at J, leaving 3 bases unmatched. This CDR3 comprises 16 residues. Germline CDR1 is SEHNR and CDR2 is FQNEAQ (reference sequence). This sequence joins TRBV7-9 and TRBJ2-1; TRBD2 matches 9 bases. The TCR originated in a man between 35 and 55 years old in good health. Input material: blood. The CDR3 sequence is CASSLSLAGSYNEQFF. CDR3 in DNA: TGTGCCAGCAGCTTGTCACTAGCGGGCTCCTACAATGAGCAGTTCTTC.